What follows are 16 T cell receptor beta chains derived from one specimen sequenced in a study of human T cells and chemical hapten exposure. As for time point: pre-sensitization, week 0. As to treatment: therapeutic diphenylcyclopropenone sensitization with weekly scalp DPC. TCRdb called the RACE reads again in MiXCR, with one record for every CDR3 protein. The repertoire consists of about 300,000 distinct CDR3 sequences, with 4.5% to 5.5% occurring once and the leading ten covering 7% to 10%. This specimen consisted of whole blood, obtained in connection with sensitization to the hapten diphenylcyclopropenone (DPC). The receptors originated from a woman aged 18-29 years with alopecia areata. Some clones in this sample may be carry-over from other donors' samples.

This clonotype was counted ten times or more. The CDR3 nucleotides are TGTGCCAGCAGTTTATCTAGAGCCGGGGAGCTGTTTTTT. Translation: CASSLSRAGELFF. The V gene is TRBV27, the J gene TRBJ2-2, with D unclear. Germline assignment: CDR1 MNHEY and CDR2 SMNVEV (reference sequence). Trimming removed 0 bases from V and 6 bases from J, with 5 bases in between. The CDR3 is 13 residues long.

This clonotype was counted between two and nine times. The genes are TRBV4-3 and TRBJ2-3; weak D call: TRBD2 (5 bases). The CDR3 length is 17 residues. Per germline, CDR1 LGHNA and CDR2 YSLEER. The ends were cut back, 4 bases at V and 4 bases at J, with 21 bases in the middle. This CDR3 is CASSRGRSQYGADTQYF. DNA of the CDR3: TGCGCCAGCAGCCGCGGCCGCTCACAGTACGGGGCAGATACGCAGTATTTT.

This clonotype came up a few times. The CDR3 reads CASSRTSRGLSSPLHF. The CDR3 nucleotides read TGTGCCAGCAGTCGAACGTCCAGGGGACTCTCCTCACCCCTCCACTTT. The chain links TRBV6-2 or TRBV6-3 to TRBJ1-6; tentative D call: TRBD1 (6 bases). The CDR3 has 16 amino acids. CDR1 and CDR2 (germline): MNHEY, SVGEGT. The V gene lost 5 bases and the J gene lost 10 bases, with 21 bases spanning the gap.

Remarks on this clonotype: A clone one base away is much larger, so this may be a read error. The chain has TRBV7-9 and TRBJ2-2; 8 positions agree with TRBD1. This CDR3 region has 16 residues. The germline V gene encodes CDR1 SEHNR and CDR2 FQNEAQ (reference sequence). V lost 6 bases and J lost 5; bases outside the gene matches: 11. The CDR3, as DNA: TGTGCCAGCAGGTTCCCAAGACAGGGGAAGACCGGGGAGCTGTTTTTT. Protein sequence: CASRFPRQGKTGELFF.

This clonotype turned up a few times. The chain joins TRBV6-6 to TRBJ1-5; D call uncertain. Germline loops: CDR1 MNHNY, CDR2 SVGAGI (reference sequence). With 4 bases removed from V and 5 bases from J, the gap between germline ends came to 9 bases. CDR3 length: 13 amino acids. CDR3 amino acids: CASSSSRDQPQHF. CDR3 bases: TGTGCCAGCAGTTCAAGCCGCGATCAGCCCCAGCATTTT.

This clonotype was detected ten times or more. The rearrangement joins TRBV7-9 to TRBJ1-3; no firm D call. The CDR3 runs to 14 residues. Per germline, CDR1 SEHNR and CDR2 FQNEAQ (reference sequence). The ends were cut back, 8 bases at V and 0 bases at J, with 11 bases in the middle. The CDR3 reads CASASRDSGNTIYF. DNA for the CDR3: TGTGCCAGCGCGAGTAGGGACTCTGGAAACACCATATATTTT.

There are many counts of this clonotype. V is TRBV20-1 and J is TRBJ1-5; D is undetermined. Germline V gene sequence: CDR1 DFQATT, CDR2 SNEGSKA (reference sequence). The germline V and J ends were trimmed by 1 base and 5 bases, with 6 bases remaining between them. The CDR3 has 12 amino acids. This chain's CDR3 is CSARVTDQPQHF. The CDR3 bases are TGCAGTGCTAGAGTGACTGATCAGCCCCAGCATTTT.

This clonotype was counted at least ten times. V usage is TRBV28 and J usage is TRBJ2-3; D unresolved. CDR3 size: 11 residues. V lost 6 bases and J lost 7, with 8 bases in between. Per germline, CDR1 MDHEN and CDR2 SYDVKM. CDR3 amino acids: CASRFENTQYF. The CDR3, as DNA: TGTGCCAGCAGATTTGAGAATACGCAGTATTTT.

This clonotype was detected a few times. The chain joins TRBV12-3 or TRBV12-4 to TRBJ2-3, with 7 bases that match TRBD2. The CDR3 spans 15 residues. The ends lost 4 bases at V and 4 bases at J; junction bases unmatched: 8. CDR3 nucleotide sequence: TGTGCCAGCAGTTCCGGACTAGAAGCGGCAGATACGCAGTATTTT. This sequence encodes CASSSGLEAADTQYF.

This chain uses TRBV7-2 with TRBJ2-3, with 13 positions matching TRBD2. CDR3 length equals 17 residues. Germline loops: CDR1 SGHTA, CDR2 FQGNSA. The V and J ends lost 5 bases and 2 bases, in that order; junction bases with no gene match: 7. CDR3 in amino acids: CASSPRLAGGITDTQYF. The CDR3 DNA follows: TGTGCCAGCAGCCCTCGACTAGCGGGGGGCATCACAGATACGCAGTATTTT.

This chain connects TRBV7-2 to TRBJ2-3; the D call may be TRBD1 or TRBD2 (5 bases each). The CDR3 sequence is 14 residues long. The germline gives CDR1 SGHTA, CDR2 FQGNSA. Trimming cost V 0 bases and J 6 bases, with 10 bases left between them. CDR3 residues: CASSLAPGSDTQYF. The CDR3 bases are TGTGCCAGCAGCTTAGCCCCAGGGAGCGATACGCAGTATTTT.

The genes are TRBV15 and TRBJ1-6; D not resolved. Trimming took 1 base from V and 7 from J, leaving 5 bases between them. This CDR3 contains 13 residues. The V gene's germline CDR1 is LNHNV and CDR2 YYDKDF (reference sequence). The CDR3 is CATSRVGNSPLHF. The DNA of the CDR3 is TGTGCCACCAGCAGAGTGGGGAATTCACCCCTCCACTTT.

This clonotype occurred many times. CDR3 in amino acids: CASSQVAGLTDTQYF. CDR3 DNA sequence: TGTGCCAGCAGCCAAGTCGCCGGTCTCACAGATACGCAGTATTTT. The chain joins TRBV4-2 to TRBJ2-3; D unclear. The CDR3 loop spans 15 amino acids. The germline V gene encodes CDR1 LGHNA and CDR2 YNFKEQ. V lost 1 base to trimming and J lost 2 bases, with 10 bases between them.

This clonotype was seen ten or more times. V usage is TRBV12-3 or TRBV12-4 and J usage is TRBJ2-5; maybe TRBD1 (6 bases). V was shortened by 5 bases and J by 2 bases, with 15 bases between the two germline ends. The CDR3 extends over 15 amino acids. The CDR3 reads CASSEYQGRQETQYF. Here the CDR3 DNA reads TGTGCCAGCAGTGAATATCAGGGGCGTCAAGAGACCCAGTACTTC.

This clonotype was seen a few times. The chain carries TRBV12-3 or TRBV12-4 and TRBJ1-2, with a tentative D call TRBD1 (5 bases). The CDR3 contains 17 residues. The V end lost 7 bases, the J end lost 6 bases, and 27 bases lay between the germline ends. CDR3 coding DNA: TGTGCCAGCAATCCTAGCCCGGGAGGGACCTTGAGGGATGGCTACACCTTC. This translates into CASNPSPGGTLRDGYTF.

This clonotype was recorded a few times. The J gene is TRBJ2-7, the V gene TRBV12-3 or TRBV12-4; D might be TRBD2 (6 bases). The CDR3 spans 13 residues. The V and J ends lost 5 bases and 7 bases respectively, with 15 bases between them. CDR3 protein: CASSTGLRQEQYF. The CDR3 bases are TGTGCCAGCAGTACGGGACTGCGGCAAGAGCAGTACTTC.